Listed below are T cell receptor beta chains from one sample, sequenced in a study of T cell responses to AZD1222 COVID-19 vaccine. The assay was immunoSEQ multiplex PCR, and TCRdb's table has in-frame clones only and misses some. The sample consists of about 150,000 clones, approximately 93% of them appearing once. The sequencing here drew on peripheral blood, taken 28 days after the second AZD1222 dose. The receptors shown here come from an adult who received the AZD1222 COVID-19 vaccine. The CDR3 runs from the conserved cysteine through the conserved F or W. The order of the fields is V gene, J gene, CDR3 protein.

V gene: TRBV6-5
J gene: TRBJ1-5
CDR3 protein: CASSSTGLNQPQHF

V gene: TRBV28
J gene: TRBJ1-1
CDR3 protein: CASSLSGPKNTEAFF

V gene: TRBV2
J gene: TRBJ1-2
CDR3 protein: CASSSGTWGYTF

V gene: TRBV28
J gene: TRBJ2-3
CDR3 protein: CASSFRKLGGVTQYF

V gene: TRBV25-1
J gene: TRBJ1-4
CDR3 protein: CASSESARARSEKLFF

V gene: TRBV29-1
J gene: TRBJ1-1
CDR3 protein: CSALHRGGESAFF

V gene: TRBV7-2
J gene: TRBJ1-5
CDR3 protein: CASSFTGTAKNQPQHF

V gene: TRBV10-3
J gene: TRBJ2-1
CDR3 protein: CALGDDAYNEQFF

V gene: TRBV7-8
J gene: TRBJ2-7
CDR3 protein: CASWRGAPSSYEQYF

V gene: TRBV9
J gene: TRBJ1-5
CDR3 protein: CASSVDGGGNQPQHF